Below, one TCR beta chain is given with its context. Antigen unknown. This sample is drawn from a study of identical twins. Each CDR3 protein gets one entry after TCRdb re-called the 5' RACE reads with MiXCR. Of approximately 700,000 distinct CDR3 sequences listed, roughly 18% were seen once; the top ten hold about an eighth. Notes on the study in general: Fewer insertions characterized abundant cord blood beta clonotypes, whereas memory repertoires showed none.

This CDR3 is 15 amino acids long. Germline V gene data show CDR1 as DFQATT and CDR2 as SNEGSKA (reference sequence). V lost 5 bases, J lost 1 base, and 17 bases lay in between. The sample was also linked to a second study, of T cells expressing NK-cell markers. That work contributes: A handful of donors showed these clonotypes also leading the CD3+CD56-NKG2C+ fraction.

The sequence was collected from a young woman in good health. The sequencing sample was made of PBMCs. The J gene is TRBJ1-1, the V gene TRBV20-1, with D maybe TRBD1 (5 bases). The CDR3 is CSAGRLEGKNTEAFF. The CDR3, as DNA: TGCAGTGCTGGGAGGCTCGAGGGGAAGAACACTGAAGCTTTCTTT.